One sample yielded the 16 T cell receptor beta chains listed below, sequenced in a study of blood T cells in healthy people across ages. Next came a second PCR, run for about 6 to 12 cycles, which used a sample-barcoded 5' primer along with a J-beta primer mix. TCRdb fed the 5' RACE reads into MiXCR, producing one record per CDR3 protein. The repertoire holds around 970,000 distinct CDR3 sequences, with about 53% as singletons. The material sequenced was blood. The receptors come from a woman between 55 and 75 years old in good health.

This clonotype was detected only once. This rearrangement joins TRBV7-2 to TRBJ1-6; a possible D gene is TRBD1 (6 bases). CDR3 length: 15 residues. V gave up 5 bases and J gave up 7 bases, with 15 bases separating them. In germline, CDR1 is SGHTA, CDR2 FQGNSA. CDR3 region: CASSRDTQQNSPLHF. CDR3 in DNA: TGTGCCAGCAGCCGGGACACCCAACAAAATTCACCCCTCCACTTT. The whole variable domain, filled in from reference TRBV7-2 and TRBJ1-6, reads GAGVSQSPSNKVTEKGKDVELRCDPISGHTALYWYRQSLGQGLEFLIYFQGNSAPDKSGLPSDRFSAERTGGSVSTLTIQRTQQEDSAVYLCASSRDTQQNSPLHFGNGTRLTVT.

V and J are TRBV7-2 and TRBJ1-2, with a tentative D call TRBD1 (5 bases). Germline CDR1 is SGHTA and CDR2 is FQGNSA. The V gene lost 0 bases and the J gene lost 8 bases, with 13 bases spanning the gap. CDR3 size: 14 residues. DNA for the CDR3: TGTGCCAGCAGCTTAGCGCGCGGGACGGGGGGCTACACCTTC. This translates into CASSLARGTGGYTF.

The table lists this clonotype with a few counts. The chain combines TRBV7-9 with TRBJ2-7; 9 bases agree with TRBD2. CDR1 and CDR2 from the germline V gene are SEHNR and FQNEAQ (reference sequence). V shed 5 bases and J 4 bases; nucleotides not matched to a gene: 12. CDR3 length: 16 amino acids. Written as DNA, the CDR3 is TGTGCCAGCAGCCCTCGACTAGCGGCCGTCAGATACGAGCAGTACTTC. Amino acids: CASSPRLAAVRYEQYF.

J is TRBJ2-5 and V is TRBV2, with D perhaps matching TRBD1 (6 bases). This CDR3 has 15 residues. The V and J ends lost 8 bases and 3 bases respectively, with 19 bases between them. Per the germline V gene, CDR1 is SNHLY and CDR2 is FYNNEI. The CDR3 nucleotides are TGTGCCAGCCTTCGGACAGACCCAAGCGAAGAGACCCAGTACTTC. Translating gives CASLRTDPSEETQYF.

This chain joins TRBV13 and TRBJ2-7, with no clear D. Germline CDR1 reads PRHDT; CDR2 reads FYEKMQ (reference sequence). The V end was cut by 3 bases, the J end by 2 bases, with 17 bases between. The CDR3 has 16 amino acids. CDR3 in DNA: TGTGCCAGCAGCTTCTGGGCAGCCCAGGTTCCCTACGAGCAGTACTTC. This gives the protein CASSFWAAQVPYEQYF.

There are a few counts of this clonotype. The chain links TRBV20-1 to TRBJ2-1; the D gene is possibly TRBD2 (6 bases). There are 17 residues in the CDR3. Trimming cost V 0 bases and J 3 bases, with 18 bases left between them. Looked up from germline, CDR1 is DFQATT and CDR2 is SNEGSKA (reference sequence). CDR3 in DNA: TGCAGTGCTAGAGAATCCGGGGGTCCTTCAATCTACAATGAGCAGTTCTTC. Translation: CSARESGGPSIYNEQFF.

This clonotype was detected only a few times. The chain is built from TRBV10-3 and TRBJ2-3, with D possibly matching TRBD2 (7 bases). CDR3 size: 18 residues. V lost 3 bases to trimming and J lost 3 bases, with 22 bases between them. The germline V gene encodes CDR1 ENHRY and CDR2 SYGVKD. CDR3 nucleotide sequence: TGTGCCATCAGTGAAGGGGGGGACCCGTCGGGTTGGACAGATACGCAGTATTTT. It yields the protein CAISEGGDPSGWTDTQYF.

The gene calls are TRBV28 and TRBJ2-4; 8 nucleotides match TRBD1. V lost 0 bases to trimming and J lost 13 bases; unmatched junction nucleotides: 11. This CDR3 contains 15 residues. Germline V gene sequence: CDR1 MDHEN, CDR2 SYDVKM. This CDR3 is CASSLWDRDNRGQYF. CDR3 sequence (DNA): TGTGCCAGCAGTTTATGGGACAGGGATAACCGGGGGCAGTACTTC. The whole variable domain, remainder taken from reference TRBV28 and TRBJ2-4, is DVKVTQSSRYLVKRTGEKVFLECVQDMDHENMFWYRQDPGLGLRLIYFSYDVKMKEKGDIPEGYSVSREKKERFSLILESASTNQTSMYLCASSLWDRDNRGQYFGAGTRLSVL.

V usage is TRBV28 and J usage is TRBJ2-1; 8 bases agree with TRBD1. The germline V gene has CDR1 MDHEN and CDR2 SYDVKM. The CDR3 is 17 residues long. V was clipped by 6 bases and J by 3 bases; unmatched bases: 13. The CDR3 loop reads CASRVPTGQGRYNEQFF. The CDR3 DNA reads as TGTGCCAGCAGGGTCCCCACCGGACAGGGTCGCTACAATGAGCAGTTCTTC.

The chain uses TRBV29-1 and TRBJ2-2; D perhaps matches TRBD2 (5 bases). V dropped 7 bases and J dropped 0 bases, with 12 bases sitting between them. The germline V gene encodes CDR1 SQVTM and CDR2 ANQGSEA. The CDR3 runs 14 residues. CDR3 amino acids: CSAEDSSNTGELFF. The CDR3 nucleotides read TGCAGCGCGGAGGACTCCTCGAACACCGGGGAGCTGTTTTTT.

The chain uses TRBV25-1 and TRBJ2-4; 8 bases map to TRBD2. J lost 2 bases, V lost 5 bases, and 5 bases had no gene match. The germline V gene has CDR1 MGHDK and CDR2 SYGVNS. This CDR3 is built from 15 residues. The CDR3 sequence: CASSPRLAPKNIQYF. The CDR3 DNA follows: TGTGCCAGCAGTCCCAGACTAGCGCCCAAAAACATTCAGTACTTC.

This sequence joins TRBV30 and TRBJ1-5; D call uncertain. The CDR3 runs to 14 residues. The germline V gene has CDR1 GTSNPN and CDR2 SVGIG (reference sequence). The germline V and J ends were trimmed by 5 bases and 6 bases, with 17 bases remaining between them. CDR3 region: CAWATGSVLQPQHF. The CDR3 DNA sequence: TGTGCCTGGGCCACCGGGAGTGTTCTTCAGCCCCAGCATTTT.

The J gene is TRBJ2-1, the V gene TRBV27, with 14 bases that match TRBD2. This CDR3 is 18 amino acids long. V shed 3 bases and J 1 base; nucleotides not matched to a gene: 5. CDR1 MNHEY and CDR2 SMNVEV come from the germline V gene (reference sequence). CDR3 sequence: CASSLGTSGSGSYNEQFF. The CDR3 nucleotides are TGTGCCAGCAGTTTGGGGACTAGCGGGAGCGGGTCCTACAATGAGCAGTTCTTC.

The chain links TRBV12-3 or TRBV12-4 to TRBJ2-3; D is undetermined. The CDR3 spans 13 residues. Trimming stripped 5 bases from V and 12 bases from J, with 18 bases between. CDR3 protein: CASSGPLASPQYF. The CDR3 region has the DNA TGTGCCAGCAGTGGCCCCCTGGCGTCCCCCCAGTATTTT.

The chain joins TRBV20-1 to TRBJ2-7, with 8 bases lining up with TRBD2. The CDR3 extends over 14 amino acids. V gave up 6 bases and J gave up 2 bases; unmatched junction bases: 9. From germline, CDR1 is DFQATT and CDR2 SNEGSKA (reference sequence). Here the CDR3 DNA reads TGCAGTGCCCCCCGGACTAGCCAAGCCTACGAGCAGTACTTC. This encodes CSAPRTSQAYEQYF.

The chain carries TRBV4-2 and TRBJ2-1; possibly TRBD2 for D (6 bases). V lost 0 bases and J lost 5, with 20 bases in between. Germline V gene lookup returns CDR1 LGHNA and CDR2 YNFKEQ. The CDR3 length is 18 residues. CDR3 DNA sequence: TGTGCCAGCAGCCAAGATTTATGGGGGGAGTCCCCCCACAATGAGCAGTTCTTC. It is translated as CASSQDLWGESPHNEQFF.